This is a list of T cell receptor beta chains from one sample in a study of CXCR3-negative and CXCR3-positive naive CD8 T cells. TCRdb re-called the 5' RACE reads, yielding one record per CDR3 amino acid sequence without DNA. The table lists some 60,000 distinct CDR3 sequences. The specimen was naive CXCR3+ CD8+ T cells from blood. These receptors were obtained from a human donor in good health. Some clones in this sample may be carry-over from other donors' samples. CDR3s include the opening cysteine and the closing phenylalanine or tryptophan. Fields, in order: CDR3 protein, V gene, J gene, clone size. Some rows mark clone size as missing; the rest say once, few, many or name a class of expanded clone.

cdr3_aa: CAIREGYNEQFF; v_call: TRBV10-3; j_call: TRBJ2-1; clone_size: .
cdr3_aa: CASSRAGSYNEQFF; v_call: TRBV28; j_call: TRBJ2-1; clone_size: .
cdr3_aa: CASSRGTGDEQFF; v_call: TRBV28; j_call: TRBJ2-1; clone_size: .
cdr3_aa: CASSLAGRNNEQFF; v_call: TRBV12-3/TRBV12-4; j_call: TRBJ2-1; clone_size: .
cdr3_aa: CASSIGGNTEAFF; v_call: TRBV19; j_call: TRBJ1-1; clone_size: .
cdr3_aa: CSATTGETEAFF; v_call: TRBV29-1; j_call: TRBJ1-1; clone_size: .
cdr3_aa: CASSPGGHVYSEQFF; v_call: TRBV9; j_call: TRBJ2-1; clone_size: .
cdr3_aa: CASSLTNEQFF; v_call: TRBV11-1; j_call: TRBJ2-1; clone_size: .
cdr3_aa: CASSLDRVHNSPLHF; v_call: TRBV5-1; j_call: TRBJ1-6; clone_size: .
cdr3_aa: CASSLLGRSTDTQYF; v_call: TRBV9; j_call: TRBJ2-3; clone_size: .
cdr3_aa: CASSLGIYYGYTF; v_call: TRBV4-2; j_call: TRBJ1-2; clone_size: .
cdr3_aa: CASSPDRVHTEAFF; v_call: TRBV28; j_call: TRBJ1-1; clone_size: .
cdr3_aa: CASSPGAQSTDTQYF; v_call: TRBV7-2; j_call: TRBJ2-3; clone_size: .
cdr3_aa: CASSLADEAGYTEAFF; v_call: TRBV7-6; j_call: TRBJ1-1; clone_size: .
cdr3_aa: CASSLSSGGLDTQYF; v_call: TRBV7-2; j_call: TRBJ2-3; clone_size: .
cdr3_aa: CATRGAGTNYGYTF; v_call: TRBV15; j_call: TRBJ1-2; clone_size: .
cdr3_aa: CASSPFWDSYNEQFF; v_call: TRBV5-4; j_call: TRBJ2-1; clone_size: .
cdr3_aa: CSVIQANTDTQYF; v_call: TRBV29-1; j_call: TRBJ2-3; clone_size: .
cdr3_aa: CASSPSGTGNTEAFF; v_call: TRBV4-3; j_call: TRBJ1-1; clone_size: medium-sized
cdr3_aa: CASSPHGWGASQPQHF; v_call: TRBV7-9; j_call: TRBJ1-5; clone_size: .
cdr3_aa: CSVSLPGSEAFF; v_call: TRBV29-1; j_call: TRBJ1-1; clone_size: .
cdr3_aa: CASSLGRGTQETQYF; v_call: TRBV7-9; j_call: TRBJ2-5; clone_size: .
cdr3_aa: CASRQRDRGPDTQYF; v_call: TRBV28; j_call: TRBJ2-3; clone_size: .
cdr3_aa: CASSYSSENTEAFF; v_call: TRBV6-2/TRBV6-3; j_call: TRBJ1-1; clone_size: .
cdr3_aa: CASRTQGATSGNTIYF; v_call: TRBV2; j_call: TRBJ1-3; clone_size: .
cdr3_aa: CATSDPTSHEQFF; v_call: TRBV24-1; j_call: TRBJ2-1; clone_size: .
cdr3_aa: CASSSVLMETQYF; v_call: TRBV12-3/TRBV12-4; j_call: TRBJ2-5; clone_size: .
cdr3_aa: CASSQARDAAYEQYF; v_call: TRBV14; j_call: TRBJ2-7; clone_size: .
cdr3_aa: CASSSTGRTETSTDTQYF; v_call: TRBV27; j_call: TRBJ2-3; clone_size: .
cdr3_aa: CASSFMGGVGYGYTF; v_call: TRBV13; j_call: TRBJ1-2; clone_size: .
cdr3_aa: CASSLGPSSGGNEQFF; v_call: TRBV5-1; j_call: TRBJ2-1; clone_size: .
cdr3_aa: CSVDRTDVNYGYTF; v_call: TRBV29-1; j_call: TRBJ1-2; clone_size: .
cdr3_aa: CSAPTGPDQFF; v_call: TRBV20-1; j_call: TRBJ2-1; clone_size: .
cdr3_aa: CASSQGGRRVIADTQYF; v_call: TRBV4-3; j_call: TRBJ2-3; clone_size: .
cdr3_aa: CASSLTGDGWMTNEKLFF; v_call: TRBV11-2; j_call: TRBJ1-4; clone_size: .
cdr3_aa: CASSQPTSVRYNEQFF; v_call: TRBV4-3; j_call: TRBJ2-1; clone_size: .
cdr3_aa: CASSESGSPTYEQYF; v_call: TRBV7-9; j_call: TRBJ2-7; clone_size: .
cdr3_aa: CASSSLGHLYANTGELFF; v_call: TRBV11-2; j_call: TRBJ2-2; clone_size: .
cdr3_aa: CSVRTSGGTYNEQFF; v_call: TRBV29-1; j_call: TRBJ2-1; clone_size: .
cdr3_aa: CASSLGASGNTIYF; v_call: TRBV27; j_call: TRBJ1-3; clone_size: .
cdr3_aa: CASSSKGGTSTDTQYF; v_call: TRBV6-5; j_call: TRBJ2-3; clone_size: .
cdr3_aa: CASSHMAPGATNQPQHF; v_call: TRBV7-9; j_call: TRBJ1-5; clone_size: .
cdr3_aa: CASGQAETIDTQYF; v_call: TRBV14; j_call: TRBJ2-3; clone_size: .
cdr3_aa: CSADSRASYEQYF; v_call: TRBV20-1; j_call: TRBJ2-7; clone_size: .
cdr3_aa: CASSLVQGNRETQYF; v_call: TRBV7-8; j_call: TRBJ2-5; clone_size: .
cdr3_aa: CASSLALRGAGGLEEQFF; v_call: TRBV7-3; j_call: TRBJ2-1; clone_size: .
cdr3_aa: CASSLDRGQDTQYF; v_call: TRBV12-3/TRBV12-4; j_call: TRBJ2-3; clone_size: .
cdr3_aa: CASSQVNRFVPDTQYF; v_call: TRBV3-1; j_call: TRBJ2-3; clone_size: .
cdr3_aa: CASSYSPWSFGNTIYF; v_call: TRBV6-6; j_call: TRBJ1-3; clone_size: .
cdr3_aa: CASSAGTGLYEQYF; v_call: TRBV9; j_call: TRBJ2-7; clone_size: .
cdr3_aa: CASSLAGGWMNTEAFF; v_call: TRBV5-1; j_call: TRBJ1-1; clone_size: .
cdr3_aa: CASSSPGPQKGSF; v_call: TRBV7-9; j_call: TRBJ2-7; clone_size: .
cdr3_aa: CASSPGTGFQPQHF; v_call: TRBV6-2/TRBV6-3; j_call: TRBJ1-5; clone_size: .
cdr3_aa: CASSEGLAGLYEQYF; v_call: TRBV2; j_call: TRBJ2-7; clone_size: .
cdr3_aa: CASSVLRGPSTEAFF; v_call: TRBV9; j_call: TRBJ1-1; clone_size: .